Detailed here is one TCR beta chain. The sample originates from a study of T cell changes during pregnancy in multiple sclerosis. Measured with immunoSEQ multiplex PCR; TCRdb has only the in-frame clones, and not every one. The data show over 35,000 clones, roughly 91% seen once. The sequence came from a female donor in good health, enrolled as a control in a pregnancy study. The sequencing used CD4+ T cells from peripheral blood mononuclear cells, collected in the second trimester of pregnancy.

The CDR3 nucleotides are TGTGCCAGCAGTGAGGACGGGGGAAATTCACCCCTCCACTTT. It encodes CASSEDGGNSPLHF. This sequence joins TRBV6-1 and TRBJ1-6; D perhaps matches TRBD1 (5 bases). The CDR3 extends over 14 amino acids. The germline V gene has CDR1 MNHNS and CDR2 SASEGT. Trimming took off 3 bases at V and 7 bases at J, with 10 bases between the two ends.